The text below deals with one TCR beta chain. Its antigen is not identified. This sample was included in a study of cytomegalovirus exposure and HLA in healthy donors. Study observations and caveats: Cytomegalovirus association was listed for under 200 TCR beta chains. TCR beta sequences reportedly predicted most subjects' HLA-A and HLA-B alleles accurately. For most TCR sequences rarity was the rule, although some public TCRs occurred in many donors.

Trimming shortened V by 3 bases and J by 4 bases, and 15 bases separated the two germline ends. The CDR3 sequence is 15 residues long. Germline CDR1 LGHNA, CDR2 YSLEER. Primers included in the PCR were 60 Vbeta and 13 Jbeta primers. Clones were read by immunoSEQ multiplex PCR, and TCRdb kept only the in-frame ones, dropping some. The sample includes 68,000 or so clones, roughly 75% of them seen just once. The chain employs TRBV4-3 and TRBJ1-2, with D tentatively TRBD1 (5 bases). This clonotype originated in a woman aged 25 to 39 in good health and CMV-seronegative. Sequencing input: PBMCs. This CDR3 reads CASSQGGQGGYGYTF. CDR3 sequence (DNA): TGCGCCAGCAGCCAGGGTGGTCAGGGTGGCTATGGCTACACCTTC.